Below, 30 T cell receptor beta chains from the same sample are listed, as sequenced in a study of blood T cells in healthy people across ages. The authors ran a second PCR of roughly 6 to 12 cycles using a sample-barcoded 5' primer and a J-beta primer mix. TCRdb processed the 5' RACE reads anew with MiXCR; each CDR3 protein has one entry. The sample shows about 1.8 million distinct CDR3 sequences, 49% of them seen only once. The specimen was blood. These receptors were obtained from a woman between 40 and 50 years old in good health.

This clonotype was counted a few times. The genes are TRBV27 and TRBJ2-1, with 7 bases identical to TRBD2. CDR1 MNHEY and CDR2 SMNVEV come from the germline V gene (reference sequence). The CDR3 spans 15 residues. Germline trimming cut 6 bases from V and 2 bases from J; bases unmatched to any gene: 7. In nucleotides, the CDR3 is TGTGCCAGCAGCTTTTTAGCGGGTCCCTACAATGAGCAGTTCTTC. This gives the protein CASSFLAGPYNEQFF.

This clonotype was picked up one time. V is TRBV6-6 and J is TRBJ2-2; TRBD1 is a possible D gene (5 bases). CDR1 MNHNY and CDR2 SVGAGI come from the germline V gene (reference sequence). Deletions cut 5 bases from V and 5 bases from J, with 15 bases between. The CDR3 has 15 residues. The CDR3 region is CASSPRGARTGELFF. CDR3 DNA sequence: TGTGCCAGCAGTCCTAGGGGCGCGAGGACCGGGGAGCTGTTTTTT.

The chain links TRBV20-1 to TRBJ2-5; 8 bases map to TRBD2. Germline CDR1 DFQATT, CDR2 SNEGSKA (reference sequence). The CDR3 totals 14 residues. V trimming: 1 base; J trimming: 11 bases; junction bases outside the gene matches: 12. The CDR3 sequence: CSARVPGGGSEQYF. As DNA, the CDR3 is TGCAGTGCTAGAGTGCCCGGGGGGGGGAGTGAGCAGTACTTC.

The chain joins TRBV10-1 to TRBJ2-3; 8 bases line up with TRBD1. The ends lost 1 base at V and 5 bases at J; junction bases unmatched: 2. From germline, CDR1 is WNHNN and CDR2 SYGVQD (reference sequence). The CDR3 extends over 14 amino acids. The CDR3 here is CASSEYRGIDTQYF. CDR3 bases: TGCGCCAGCAGTGAGTACAGGGGGATAGATACGCAGTATTTT.

The J gene is TRBJ2-5, the V gene TRBV27; 11 nucleotides align to TRBD2. In germline, CDR1 is MNHEY, CDR2 SMNVEV (reference sequence). The CDR3 totals 17 residues. Germline trimming cut 5 bases from V and 5 bases from J; bases unmatched to any gene: 13. The CDR3 loop is CASSPRPLAGGAETQYF. CDR3 nucleotide sequence: TGTGCCAGCAGTCCACGGCCGCTAGCGGGGGGCGCCGAGACCCAGTACTTC.

Only a few counts were recorded for this clonotype. The chain employs TRBV12-3 or TRBV12-4 and TRBJ2-5; D is undetermined. The CDR3 covers 13 residues. Deletions cut 6 bases from V and 5 bases from J, with 13 bases between. The CDR3 here is CASSAGMGETQYF. Written as DNA, the CDR3 is TGTGCCAGCAGCGCCGGAATGGGGGAGACCCAGTACTTC.

J is TRBJ2-1 and V is TRBV7-2; no clear D. The ends were cut back, 1 base at V and 2 bases at J, with 12 bases in the middle. This CDR3 spans 16 amino acids. Per the germline V gene, CDR1 is SGHTA and CDR2 is FQGNSA. The CDR3 bases are TGTGCCAGCAGCTTAGAAATGGCATCTGCCTACAATGAGCAGTTCTTC. Its translation: CASSLEMASAYNEQFF.

V gene TRBV5-4 combines with J gene TRBJ2-5; TRBD1 matches 9 bases. The CDR3 runs 14 residues. From germline, CDR1 is SGHNT and CDR2 YYREEE (reference sequence). With V trimmed by 9 bases and J by 4 bases, 10 bases remained unmatched. The CDR3 reads CATKKMTGGETQYF. In nucleotides, the CDR3 is TGTGCCACCAAAAAAATGACAGGGGGAGAGACCCAGTACTTC.

The V and J genes are TRBV4-3 and TRBJ2-1, with 13 nucleotides matching TRBD2. The CDR3 length is 18 residues. Trimming took 1 base from V and 7 from J; bases not matched to a gene: 10. Germline V lookup: CDR1 LGHNA, CDR2 YSLEER. The CDR3 DNA reads as TGCGCCAGCAGCCAAGGGGGGTGGGTACTAGCGGGGGGGAATGAGCAGTTCTTC. It specifies CASSQGGWVLAGGNEQFF.

This rearrangement joins TRBV15 to TRBJ1-4; the D is unclear. Germline V gives CDR1 LNHNV, CDR2 YYDKDF (reference sequence). Trimming shortened V by 4 bases and J by 5 bases, and 14 bases separated the two germline ends. This CDR3 is built from 15 residues. The CDR3 loop is CATSTGQQLNEKLFF. The CDR3 DNA reads as TGTGCCACCAGCACGGGCCAACAGCTAAATGAAAAACTGTTTTTT.

This clonotype has a handful of counts. CDR3 sequence reads: CSAGTADEQYF. DNA for the CDR3: TGCAGCGCCGGGACAGCGGACGAGCAGTACTTC. The rearrangement uses TRBV29-1 and TRBJ2-7, with 7 positions matching TRBD1. Unmatched junction bases numbered 5, after V lost 7 bases and J lost 5 bases. The germline V gene encodes CDR1 SQVTM and CDR2 ANQGSEA. This CDR3 is 11 amino acids long.

This chain links TRBV6-6 with TRBJ2-1; 10 nucleotides match TRBD2. The J segment lost 6 bases and the V segment lost 2 bases, leaving 1 base of the junction unmatched. Germline V gene sequence: CDR1 MNHNY, CDR2 SVGAGI (reference sequence). CDR3 length: 14 amino acids. The CDR3 here is CASSYIAGGNEQFF. In DNA form, the CDR3 reads TGTGCCAGCAGTTACATAGCGGGGGGCAATGAGCAGTTCTTC.

The V and J genes are TRBV5-1 and TRBJ2-4; 10 bases map to TRBD1. The CDR3 runs 15 residues. Germline assignment: CDR1 SGHRS and CDR2 YFSETQ. Trimming cost V 4 bases and J 8 bases; bases outside gene matches: 9. CDR3 nucleotide sequence: TGCGCCAGCAGCCTACCAAGGGACAGGGGAGACATTCAGTACTTC. Protein product: CASSLPRDRGDIQYF.

This chain uses TRBV9 with TRBJ2-7; 8 bases are a match to TRBD2. The J call is doubtful: the DNA matches TRBJ2-5 better. CDR3 length: 14 amino acids. The germline V gene encodes CDR1 SGDLS and CDR2 YYNGEE. The CDR3 is CASSVVAGNETQYF. The CDR3 nucleotides are TGTGCCAGCAGCGTAGTAGCGGGGAACGAGACCCAGTACTTC.

This sequence joins TRBV7-9 and TRBJ1-1; tentatively, D is TRBD1 (5 bases). V lost 2 bases to trimming and J lost 4 bases, with 14 bases between them. Per the germline V gene, CDR1 is SEHNR and CDR2 is FQNEAQ (reference sequence). The CDR3 totals 15 residues. The CDR3 is CASSLQGAGGTEAFF. The CDR3 coding sequence is TGTGCCAGCAGCTTACAGGGAGCTGGCGGCACTGAAGCTTTCTTT.

This clonotype was seen a few times. The chain combines TRBV5-1 with TRBJ2-3; D is possibly TRBD1 (6 bases). CDR3 length: 15 amino acids. Trimming cost V 4 bases and J 2 bases, with 14 bases left between them. The germline CDR1 and CDR2 sequences are SGHRS and YFSETQ. The CDR3 DNA reads TGCGCCAGCAGCGTGAGGACAGAGAACACAGATACGCAGTATTTT. Its translation: CASSVRTENTDTQYF.

This chain joins TRBV6-5 and TRBJ1-2; D gene unclear. Per germline, CDR1 MNHEY and CDR2 SVGAGI. V gave up 0 bases and J gave up 6 bases, with 11 bases separating them. The length of the CDR3 is 14 residues. In DNA, the CDR3 is TGTGCCAGCAGTTACTCCCTAGACTGGGATGGCTACACCTTC. Its translation: CASSYSLDWDGYTF.

The genes are TRBV28 and TRBJ2-3; D not certain. In germline, CDR1 is MDHEN, CDR2 SYDVKM. The V end lost 8 bases, the J end lost 9 bases, and 21 bases lay between the germline ends. The CDR3 length is 14 residues. CDR3 sequence reads: CASLGWDPGATQYF. The CDR3 DNA follows: TGTGCCAGCTTGGGGTGGGATCCGGGCGCGACGCAGTATTTT. The whole variable domain, filled in from reference TRBV28 and TRBJ2-3, reads DVKVTQSSRYLVKRTGEKVFLECVQDMDHENMFWYRQDPGLGLRLIYFSYDVKMKEKGDIPEGYSVSREKKERFSLILESASTNQTSMYLCASLGWDPGATQYFGPGTRLTVL.

The chain is built from TRBV9 and TRBJ2-1; TRBD1 or TRBD2 may be the D gene (5 bases each). V lost 3 bases to trimming and J lost 8 bases, with 15 bases between them. The CDR3 is made up of 14 amino acids. Germline V lookup: CDR1 SGDLS, CDR2 YYNGEE. The CDR3 DNA reads TGTGCCAGCAGCGGGGGACCCCCTAGGGATGAGCAGTTCTTC. Its translation is CASSGGPPRDEQFF.

This chain connects TRBV12-3 or TRBV12-4 to TRBJ2-4; 9 nucleotides align to TRBD1. The better agreement between TRBJ2-7 and the DNA end casts doubt on the J call. CDR3 length: 14 amino acids. The CDR3 region has the DNA TGTGCCAGCAGCCGGACAGGGGAATTCGTCGAGCAGTACTTC. It yields the protein CASSRTGEFVEQYF.

The table lists this clonotype with a few counts. This chain connects TRBV6-6 to TRBJ2-3; D remains unclear. Germline lookup yields CDR1 MNHNY and CDR2 SVGAGI (reference sequence). The CDR3 spans 15 residues. V gave up 7 bases and J gave up 0 bases, with 14 bases separating them. CDR3 loop: CASTSPETSTDTQYF. DNA of the CDR3: TGTGCCAGCACCTCCCCGGAGACTAGCACAGATACGCAGTATTTT.

The chain carries TRBV28 and TRBJ2-1, with 9 bases matching TRBD2. V lost 2 bases, J lost 2 bases, and 7 bases stayed unmatched. Germline V gene data show CDR1 as MDHEN and CDR2 as SYDVKM. The CDR3 totals 17 residues. The CDR3 coding sequence is TGTGCCAGCAGTTTACAAGCGGGGGGTCAACCCTACAATGAGCAGTTCTTC. Translating gives CASSLQAGGQPYNEQFF.

The chain links TRBV28 to TRBJ2-1; 10 bases match TRBD2. Germline CDR1 and CDR2: MDHEN and SYDVKM. V lost 6 bases to trimming and J lost 9 bases; unmatched junction nucleotides: 14. CDR3 size: 16 residues. The CDR3 here is CASRWSSGGRRGEQFF. CDR3 DNA: TGTGCCAGCAGGTGGAGTAGCGGGGGGCGACGGGGTGAGCAGTTCTTC.

V usage is TRBV6-6 and J usage is TRBJ1-1; D possibly corresponds to TRBD1 (6 bases). Trimming took off 7 bases at V and 0 bases at J, with 9 bases between the two ends. Germline CDR1 MNHNY, CDR2 SVGAGI (reference sequence). CDR3 length: 13 amino acids. CDR3 nucleotides: TGTGCCAGCATGAGGACAGTGAACACTGAAGCTTTCTTT. This gives the protein CASMRTVNTEAFF.

This chain connects TRBV28 to TRBJ2-1; D remains unclear. Germline loops: CDR1 MDHEN, CDR2 SYDVKM. The CDR3 spans 14 residues. V lost 3 bases and J lost 4, with 10 bases in between. CDR3 nucleotide sequence: TGTGCCAGCAGTTTGTTAAGGGATTACAATGAGCAGTTCTTC. This sequence encodes CASSLLRDYNEQFF.

The chain is built from TRBV4-3 and TRBJ1-2, with a tentative D call TRBD1 (5 bases). In germline, CDR1 is LGHNA, CDR2 YSLEER. Trimming removed 1 base at V and 1 base at J, with 13 bases between. This CDR3 is built from 16 residues. CDR3 sequence: CASSQGVRGLNYGYTF. The CDR3 DNA is TGCGCCAGCAGCCAAGGGGTGAGGGGCCTTAACTATGGCTACACCTTC.

This clonotype was seen a handful of times. The rearrangement uses TRBV5-1 and TRBJ1-6, with D possibly being TRBD1 (5 bases). The CDR3 length is 15 residues. V dropped 0 bases and J dropped 8 bases, with 12 bases sitting between them. Germline V lookup: CDR1 SGHRS, CDR2 YFSETQ. The DNA of the CDR3 is TGCGCCAGCAGCTTGGCCGAGGGACCGGATTCACCCCTCCACTTT. Its protein product is CASSLAEGPDSPLHF. The full variable domain, its missing parts supplied by reference TRBV5-1 and TRBJ1-6, is KAGVTQTPRYLIKTRGQQVTLSCSPISGHRSVSWYQQTPGQGLQFLFEYFSETQRNKGNFPGRFSGRQFSNSRSEMNVSTLELGDSALYLCASSLAEGPDSPLHFGNGTRLTVT.

V is TRBV11-2 and J is TRBJ2-5; TRBD2 might be the D (6 bases). The J call may be wrong; the DNA end is better matched by TRBJ2-7. The CDR3 has 16 residues. Germline loops: CDR1 SGHAT, CDR2 FQNNGV. CDR3 residues: CASSFSAGSGPYEQYF. In DNA, the CDR3 is TGTGCCAGCAGCTTTTCAGCGGGCAGCGGGCCCTACGAGCAGTACTTC.

The genes are TRBV20-1 and TRBJ2-4; D is perhaps TRBD1 or TRBD2 (7 bases each). CDR3 length: 12 amino acids. Germline loops: CDR1 DFQATT, CDR2 SNEGSKA (reference sequence). V lost 7 bases to trimming and J lost 9 bases, with 16 bases between them. CDR3: CSEGGGGSIQYF. DNA of the CDR3: TGCAGTGAAGGGGGCGGGGGAAGCATTCAGTACTTC.

The chain is built from TRBV2 and TRBJ2-2; D gene ambiguous. This CDR3 contains 14 residues. The germline V gene encodes CDR1 SNHLY and CDR2 FYNNEI. Trimming removed 7 bases at V and 6 bases at J, with 15 bases between. The CDR3 DNA sequence: TGTGCCAGCAATACACGTCCTTGGGCCGGGGAGCTGTTTTTT. Encoded protein: CASNTRPWAGELFF.